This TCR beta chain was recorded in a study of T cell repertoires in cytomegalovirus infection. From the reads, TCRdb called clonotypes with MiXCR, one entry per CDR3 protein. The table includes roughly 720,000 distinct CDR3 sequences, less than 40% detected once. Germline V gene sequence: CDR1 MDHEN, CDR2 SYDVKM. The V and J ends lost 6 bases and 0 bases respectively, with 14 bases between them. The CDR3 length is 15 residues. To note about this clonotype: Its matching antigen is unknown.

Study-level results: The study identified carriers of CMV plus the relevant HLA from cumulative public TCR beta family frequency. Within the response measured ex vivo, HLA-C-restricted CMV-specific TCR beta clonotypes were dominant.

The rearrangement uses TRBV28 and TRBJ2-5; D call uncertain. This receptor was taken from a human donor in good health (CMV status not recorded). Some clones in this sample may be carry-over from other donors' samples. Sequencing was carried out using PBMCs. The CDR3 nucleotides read TGTGCCAGCAGCCGACACAAAACTCACCAAGAGACCCAGTACTTC. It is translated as CASSRHKTHQETQYF.